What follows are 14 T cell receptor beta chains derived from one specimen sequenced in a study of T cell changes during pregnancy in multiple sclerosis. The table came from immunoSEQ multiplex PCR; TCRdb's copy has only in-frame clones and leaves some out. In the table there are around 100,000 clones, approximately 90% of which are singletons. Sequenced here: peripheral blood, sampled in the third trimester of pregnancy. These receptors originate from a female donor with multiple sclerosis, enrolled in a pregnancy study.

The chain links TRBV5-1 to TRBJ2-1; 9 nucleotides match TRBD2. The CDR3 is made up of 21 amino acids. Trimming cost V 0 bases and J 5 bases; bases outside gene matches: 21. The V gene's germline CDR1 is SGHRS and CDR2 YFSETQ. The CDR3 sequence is CASSLAGGSFGRGGLNNEQFF. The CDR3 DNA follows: TGCGCCAGCAGCTTGGCCGGCGGCTCTTTCGGGCGGGGGGGCCTCAACAATGAGCAGTTCTTC.

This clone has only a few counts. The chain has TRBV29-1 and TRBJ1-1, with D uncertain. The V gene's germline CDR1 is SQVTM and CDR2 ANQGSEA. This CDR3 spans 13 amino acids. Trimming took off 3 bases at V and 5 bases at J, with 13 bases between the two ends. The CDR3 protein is CSVDGYSVTEAFF. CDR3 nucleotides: TGCAGCGTTGACGGGTACTCGGTGACTGAAGCTTTCTTT.

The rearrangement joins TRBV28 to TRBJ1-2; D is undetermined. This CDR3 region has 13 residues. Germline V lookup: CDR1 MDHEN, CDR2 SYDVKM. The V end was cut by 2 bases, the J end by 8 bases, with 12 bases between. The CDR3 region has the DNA TGTGCCAGCAGTTTAGTCCCAAGAGAAGGCTACACCTTC. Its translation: CASSLVPREGYTF.

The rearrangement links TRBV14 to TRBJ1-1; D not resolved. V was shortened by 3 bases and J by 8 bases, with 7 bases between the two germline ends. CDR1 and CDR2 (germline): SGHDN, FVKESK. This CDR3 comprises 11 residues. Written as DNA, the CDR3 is TGTGCCAGCAGCCAGGGAGGAGAAGCTTTCTTT. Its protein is CASSQGGEAFF. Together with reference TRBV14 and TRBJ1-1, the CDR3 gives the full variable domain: EAGVTQFPSHSVIEKGQTVTLRCDPISGHDNLYWYRRVMGKEIKFLLHFVKESKQDESGMPNNRFLAERTGGTYSTLKVQPAELEDSGVYFCASSQGGEAFFGQGTRLTVV.

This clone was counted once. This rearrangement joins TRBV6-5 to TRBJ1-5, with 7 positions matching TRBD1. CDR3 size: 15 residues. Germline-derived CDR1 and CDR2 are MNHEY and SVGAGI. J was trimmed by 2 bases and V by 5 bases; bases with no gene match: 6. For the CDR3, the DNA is TGTGCCAGCAGTCGGACAGGTCTGGGCAATCAGCCCCAGCATTTT. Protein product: CASSRTGLGNQPQHF.

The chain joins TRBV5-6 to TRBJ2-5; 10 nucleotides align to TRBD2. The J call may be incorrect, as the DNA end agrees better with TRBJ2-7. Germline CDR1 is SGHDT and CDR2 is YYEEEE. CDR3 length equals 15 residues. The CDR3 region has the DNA TGTGCCAGCAGCCATATAGCGGGAGGACGCTACGAGCAGTACTTC. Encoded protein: CASSHIAGGRYEQYF.

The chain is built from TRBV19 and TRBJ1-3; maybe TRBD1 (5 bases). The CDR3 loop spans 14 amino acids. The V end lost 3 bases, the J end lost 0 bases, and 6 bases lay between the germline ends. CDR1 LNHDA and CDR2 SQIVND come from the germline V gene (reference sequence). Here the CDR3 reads CASSIGGSGNTIYF. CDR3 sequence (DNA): TGTGCCAGTAGTATCGGGGGCTCTGGAAACACCATATATTTT.

The CDR3 DNA follows: TGTGCCAGCAGTTACTCGGGACAACGATCCTATGGCTACACCTTC. Encoded protein: CASSYSGQRSYGYTF. V is TRBV6-5 and J is TRBJ1-2, with D possibly TRBD1 on 6 matching bases. The V end was cut by 0 bases, the J end by 4 bases, with 12 bases between. Germline V gene sequence: CDR1 MNHEY, CDR2 SVGAGI. This CDR3 contains 15 residues.

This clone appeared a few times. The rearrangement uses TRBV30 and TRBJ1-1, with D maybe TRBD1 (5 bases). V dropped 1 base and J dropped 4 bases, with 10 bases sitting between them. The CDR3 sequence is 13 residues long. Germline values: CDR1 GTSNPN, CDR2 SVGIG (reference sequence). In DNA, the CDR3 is TGTGCCTGGAGTGGACAGCGGGGCACTGAAGCTTTCTTT. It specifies CAWSGQRGTEAFF.

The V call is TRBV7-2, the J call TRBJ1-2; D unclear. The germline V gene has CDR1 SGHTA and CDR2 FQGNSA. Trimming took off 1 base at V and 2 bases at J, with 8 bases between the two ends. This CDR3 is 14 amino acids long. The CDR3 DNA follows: TGTGCCAGCAGCTTAGGCGAGGTGAACTATGGCTACACCTTC. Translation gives CASSLGEVNYGYTF.

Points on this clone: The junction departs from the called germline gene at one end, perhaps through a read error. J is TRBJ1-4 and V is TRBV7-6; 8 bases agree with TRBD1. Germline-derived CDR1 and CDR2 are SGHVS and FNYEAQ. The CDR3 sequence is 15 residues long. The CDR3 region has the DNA TGTGCCAGCAGCCTAGGACAGGGCGCTAATGAAAAACTGCTTTTT. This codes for CASSLGQGANEKLLF.

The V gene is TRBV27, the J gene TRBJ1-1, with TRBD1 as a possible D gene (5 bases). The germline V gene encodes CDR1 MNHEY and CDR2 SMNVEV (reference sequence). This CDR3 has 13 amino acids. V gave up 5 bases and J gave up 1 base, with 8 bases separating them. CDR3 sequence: CASSLQENTEAFF. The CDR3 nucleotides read TGTGCCAGCAGTCTACAGGAGAACACTGAAGCTTTCTTT.

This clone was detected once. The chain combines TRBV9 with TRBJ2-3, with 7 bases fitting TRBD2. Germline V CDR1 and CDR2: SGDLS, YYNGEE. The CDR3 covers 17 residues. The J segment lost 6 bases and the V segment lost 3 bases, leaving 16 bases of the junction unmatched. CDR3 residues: CASSAQERREDSDTQYF. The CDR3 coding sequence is TGTGCCAGCAGCGCCCAAGAACGACGGGAGGACTCCGATACGCAGTATTTT.

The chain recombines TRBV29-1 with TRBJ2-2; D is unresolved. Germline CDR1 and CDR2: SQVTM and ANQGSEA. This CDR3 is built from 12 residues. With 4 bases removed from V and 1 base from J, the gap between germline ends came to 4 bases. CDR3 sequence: CSVVGNTGELFF. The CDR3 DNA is TGCAGCGTTGTCGGGAACACCGGGGAGCTGTTTTTT.